The 3 T cell receptor beta chains presented below share a single source sample, sequenced in a study of CD8+ T cells in alopecia areata. Treatment indicated: oral pan-JAK inhibitor, 5-10 mg twice daily. It was cDNA, reverse transcribed from extracted RNA, that served as the sequencing template. Generated by immunoSEQ multiplex PCR, the TCRdb table keeps only in-frame clones and is missing some. Of about 200,000 clones listed, 58% are singletons. The specimen was CD4+ T cells sorted from blood, collected at week 24, from a patient treated with tofacitinib. These receptors all stem from a human donor with alopecia areata.

V and J are TRBV28 and TRBJ2-1; the D is unclear. Looked up from germline, CDR1 is MDHEN and CDR2 is SYDVKM. V lost 6 bases, J lost 2 bases, and 5 bases lay in between. CDR3 length: 12 amino acids. CDR3 in amino acids: CASSPTYNEQFF. The CDR3 DNA reads as TGTGCCAGCAGCCCGACCTACAATGAGCAGTTCTTC.

This rearrangement joins TRBV28 to TRBJ2-1; D not certain. Germline values: CDR1 MDHEN, CDR2 SYDVKM. V was pared by 4 bases and J by 9 bases, with 7 bases between. There are 11 residues in the CDR3. CDR3 loop: CASSSYGEQFF. As DNA, the CDR3 is TGTGCCAGCAGTTCCTATGGTGAGCAGTTCTTC.

The chain uses TRBV28 and TRBJ2-5; 10 bases fit TRBD1. CDR1 is MDHEN, CDR2 SYDVKM, per germline. J lost 5 bases, V lost 6 bases, and 6 bases had no gene match. This CDR3 has 14 amino acids. This CDR3 reads CASRLTGGGETQYF. Here the CDR3 DNA reads TGTGCCAGCAGGTTGACAGGGGGCGGGGAGACCCAGTACTTC.